This record concerns one T cell receptor (beta chain) sequence. The record originates from a study of blood T cell repertoires in COVID-19. In the study overall: Sites in the United States, Italy and Spain provided acute and convalescent COVID-19 samples. From T cells, B-cell-depleted T cells, or PBMCs came the material, which was cDNA or gDNA.

Profiled with immunoSEQ multiplex PCR; TCRdb holds only in-frame clones, not every one. The data show fewer than 200,000 clones, with around 89% seen just once and approximately 5.5% held by the top ten. Germline CDR1 MNHEY, CDR2 SVGAGI. The CDR3 has 13 amino acids. J gave up 2 bases and V 6 bases, and 2 bases lay outside the gene matches. The chain links TRBV6-5 to TRBJ1-2; 8 bases match TRBD1. Input material: peripheral blood. The clonotype comes from a man aged 40-55 years with active or convalescent COVID-19. CDR3 protein: CASSRQGNYGYTF. CDR3 bases: TGTGCCAGCAGCAGACAGGGGAACTATGGCTACACCTTC.